One and the same sample provided the 8 T cell receptor beta chains below, sequenced in a study of identical twins. TCRdb processed the 5' RACE reads anew with MiXCR; each CDR3 protein has one entry. The repertoire holds 500,000 to 700,000 distinct CDR3 sequences, with less than 9% as singletons. The same sample was also studied in work on yellow fever vaccine responses in identical twins.

What was sequenced was PBMCs. These receptor sequences come from a woman younger than 30 in good health.

This clonotype has a handful of counts. V is TRBV20-1 and J is TRBJ2-3; 10 nucleotides match TRBD1. The J segment lost 5 bases and the V segment lost 0 bases, leaving 5 bases of the junction unmatched. This CDR3 contains 15 residues. The V gene's germline CDR1 is DFQATT and CDR2 SNEGSKA (reference sequence). As DNA, the CDR3 is TGCAGTGCTAGAGACCCAGACAGGGGGCGAGATACGCAGTATTTT. Translating gives CSARDPDRGRDTQYF.

This clonotype was seen ten or more times. The chain joins TRBV6-6 to TRBJ1-1; D possibly corresponds to TRBD1 (5 bases). Germline V lookup: CDR1 MNHNY, CDR2 SVGAGI (reference sequence). V was cut by 0 bases and J by 6 bases, with 8 bases left in between. This CDR3 is built from 13 residues. In nucleotides, the CDR3 is TGTGCCAGCAGTTACTCGACGGGACCTGAAGCTTTCTTT. It encodes CASSYSTGPEAFF.

This clonotype has ten or more counts. This chain links TRBV11-1 with TRBJ2-4; D is ambiguous. Trimming left V 6 bases short and J 1 base short, with 25 bases between. The CDR3 totals 19 residues. The germline V gene has CDR1 SGHAT and CDR2 FQDESV (reference sequence). CDR3 in DNA: TGTGCCAGCAGTAAACGGCCAGACCCTGCCGTGATGGCCAAAAACATTCAGTACTTC. Protein product: CASSKRPDPAVMAKNIQYF.

The rearrangement uses TRBV20-1 and TRBJ2-1, with 12 bases matching TRBD2. Germline loops: CDR1 DFQATT, CDR2 SNEGSKA (reference sequence). The V segment lost 7 bases and the J segment 6 bases; nucleotides outside the gene matches: 1. This CDR3 has 12 amino acids. The chain's CDR3 is CSGGLAGNEQFF. The CDR3 DNA follows: TGCAGTGGGGGACTAGCGGGCAATGAGCAGTTCTTC.

This clonotype occurred many times. The V call is TRBV14, the J call TRBJ2-2; TRBD1 might be the D (6 bases). This CDR3 contains 15 residues. Germline CDR1 and CDR2: SGHDN and FVKESK. The germline V and J ends were trimmed by 4 bases and 8 bases, with 17 bases remaining between them. In nucleotides, the CDR3 is TGTGCCAGCAGCCCCAGTGGACAGCGTAGTGGGGAGCTGTTTTTT. Its protein is CASSPSGQRSGELFF.

This chain joins TRBV11-2 and TRBJ2-5; D remains ambiguous. Per the germline V gene, CDR1 is SGHAT and CDR2 is FQNNGV. The CDR3 consists of 11 residues. V shed 3 bases and J shed 10 bases, with 9 bases lying between them. The CDR3 DNA is TGTGCCAGCAGCTTGGTCCTGGTCCAGTACTTC. Translated, it gives CASSLVLVQYF.

This clonotype has a handful of counts. The chain employs TRBV18 and TRBJ2-7; 7 bases map to TRBD1. This CDR3 region has 14 residues. V shed 9 bases, J shed 7 bases, and the junction held 15 bases outside the gene matches. Germline lookup yields CDR1 KGHSH and CDR2 LQKENI. CDR3 in amino acids: CASARDRMREEQYF. CDR3 coding DNA: TGTGCCAGTGCCCGGGACAGAATGCGAGAAGAGCAGTACTTC.

This clonotype occurred many times. The chain has TRBV24-1 and TRBJ2-3; TRBD2 matches at 13 bases. Germline V gives CDR1 KGHDR, CDR2 SFDVKD. The CDR3 length is 17 residues. Germline trimming cut 2 bases from V and 2 bases from J; bases unmatched to any gene: 3. The CDR3 is CATSDSGLAGNTDTQYF. DNA of the CDR3: TGTGCCACCAGTGATTCGGGACTAGCGGGAAACACAGATACGCAGTATTTT.